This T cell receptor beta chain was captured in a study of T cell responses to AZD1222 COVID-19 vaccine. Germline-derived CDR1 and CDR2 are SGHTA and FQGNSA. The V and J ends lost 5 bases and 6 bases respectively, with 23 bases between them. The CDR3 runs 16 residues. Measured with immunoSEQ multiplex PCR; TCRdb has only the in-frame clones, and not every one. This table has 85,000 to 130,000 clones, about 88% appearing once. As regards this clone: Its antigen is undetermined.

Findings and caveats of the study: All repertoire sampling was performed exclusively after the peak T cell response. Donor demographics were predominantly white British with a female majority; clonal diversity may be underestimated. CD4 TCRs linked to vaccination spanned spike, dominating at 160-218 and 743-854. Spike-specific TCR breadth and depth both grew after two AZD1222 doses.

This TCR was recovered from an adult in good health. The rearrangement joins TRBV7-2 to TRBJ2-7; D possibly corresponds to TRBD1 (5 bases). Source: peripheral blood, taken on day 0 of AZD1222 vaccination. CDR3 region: CASSPEVGRRGLEQYF. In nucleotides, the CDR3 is TGTGCCAGCAGCCCAGAGGTGGGGCGTAGGGGCCTCGAGCAGTACTTC.